This is a list of T cell receptor beta chains from one sample in a study of neoadjuvant anti-PD-1 for oral cavity cancer. Data came from immunoSEQ multiplex PCR; TCRdb stores just in-frame clones and leaves some out. The sample consists of approximately 23,000 clones, 40% to 45% of them appearing once. This specimen was tumor tissue, taken after nivolumab (anti-PD-1) treatment. The receptors here all came from a person aged 40-85 years with oral cavity squamous cell carcinoma. Both conserved end residues are part of each CDR3. The D gene is left open where the match is weak. Clone size is shown for a subset of rows, as once, few, many or a class of expanded clone.

abundance	d_gene	v_gene	j_gene	CDR3aa	CDR3nt
-	-	TRBV7-2	TRBJ1-4	CASSLTSTNEKLFF	TGTGCCAGCAGCCTTACTTCAACTAATGAAAAACTGTTTTTT
-	-	TRBV6-6	TRBJ2-1	CASSRSGASQFF	TGTGCCAGCAGCCGATCAGGGGCGTCTCAATTCTTC
-	-	TRBV5-4	TRBJ1-2	CASSQDVGQGNYGYTF	TGCGCCAGCAGCCAAGATGTTGGGCAGGGAAACTATGGCTACACCTTC
-	-	TRBV5-5	TRBJ1-1	CASSLGLGVDTEAFF	TGTGCCAGCAGCTTGGGGCTGGGTGTCGACACTGAAGCTTTCTTT
-	-	TRBV18	TRBJ1-1	CASSPQDSLNTEAFF	TGTGCCAGCTCACCTCAGGACAGCCTGAACACTGAAGCTTTCTTT
-	-	TRBV5-4	TRBJ2-3	CASSWGRDTQYF	TGTGCCAGCAGTTGGGGGAGAGATACGCAGTATTTT
-	-	TRBV9	TRBJ2-1	CASSSGGGSYNEQFF	TGTGCCAGCAGCTCCGGGGGAGGCTCCTACAATGAGCAGTTCTTC
few	-	TRBV18	TRBJ1-6	CASSPTTENSPLHF	TGTGCCAGCTCACCAACAACTGAGAATTCACCCCTCCACTTT
-	-	TRBV4-3	TRBJ2-5	CASSQDIGGLQETQYF	TGCGCCAGCAGCCAAGACATAGGGGGGCTGCAAGAGACCCAGTACTTC
-	-	TRBV6-5	TRBJ2-3	CASSYSGQGFTDTQYF	TGTGCCAGCAGTTACTCCGGTCAGGGGTTCACAGATACGCAGTATTTT
-	-	TRBV5-6	TRBJ2-7	CASSAVTDEQYF	TGTGCCAGCAGCGCCGTGACGGACGAGCAGTACTTC
-	-	TRBV5-5	TRBJ2-3	CASSLAGRGDTQYF	TGTGCCAGCAGCTTGGCCGGGAGAGGAGATACGCAGTATTTT
-	-	TRBV18	TRBJ1-2	CASSPRGGQTDGYTF	TGTGCCAGCTCACCACGGGGGGGGCAAACTGACGGCTACACCTTC
-	-	TRBV6-1	TRBJ1-6	CASSNREDSPLHF	TGTGCCAGCAGTAACAGGGAGGATTCACCCCTCCACTTT
-	-	TRBV6-6	TRBJ1-6	CASSYPDRNSPLHF	TGTGCCAGCAGTTATCCAGACAGAAATTCACCCCTCCACTTT
few	TRBD1	TRBV7-8	TRBJ1-1	CASSSWDRENTEAFF	TGTGCCAGCAGCTCCTGGGACAGGGAGAACACTGAAGCTTTCTTT
few	-	TRBV11-2	TRBJ1-1	CASSLGPGNTEAFF	TGTGCCAGCAGCTTAGGCCCCGGGAACACTGAAGCTTTCTTT
few	-	TRBV19	TRBJ2-5	CASSLEGGETQYF	TGTGCCAGTAGTCTCGAAGGGGGAGAGACCCAGTACTTC
few	-	TRBV9	TRBJ2-2	CASRDSPTGELFF	TGTGCCAGCAGGGACAGCCCAACCGGGGAGCTGTTTTTT
few	-	TRBV5-1	TRBJ2-7	CASSLRYGSYEQYF	TGCGCCAGCAGCTTGAGGTACGGTTCCTACGAGCAGTACTTC
few	-	TRBV7-6	TRBJ1-1	CASSLEMNTEAFF	TGTGCCAGCAGCTTAGAAATGAACACTGAAGCTTTCTTT
-	TRBD2	TRBV29-1	TRBJ2-1	CSVVGSGGAGNEQFF	TGCAGCGTTGTCGGCAGCGGGGGGGCAGGCAATGAGCAGTTCTTC
-	-	TRBV6-1	TRBJ1-1	CASSELGRWNTEAFF	TGTGCCAGCAGTGAACTGGGTAGATGGAACACTGAAGCTTTCTTT
many	-	TRBV28	TRBJ1-1	CASNIEAVGTGAFF	TGTGCCAGCAATATTGAGGCGGTCGGAACAGGTGCTTTCTTT
-	-	TRBV10-3	TRBJ2-7	CAISSGDSYEQYF	TGTGCCATCAGTTCAGGGGACTCGTACGAGCAGTACTTC
-	TRBD1	TRBV30	TRBJ1-2	CAWSVRRLTGVNYGYTF	TGTGCCTGGAGTGTAAGGCGACTGACAGGGGTAAACTATGGCTACACCTTC
-	-	TRBV7-9	TRBJ2-5	CASSLTANPWTQYF	TGTGCCAGCAGCTTAACGGCTAACCCGTGGACCCAGTACTTC
-	-	TRBV7-6	TRBJ1-4	CASSLEGQGGEKLFF	TGTGCCAGCAGCCTGGAGGGTCAGGGTGGTGAAAAACTGTTTTTT
-	-	TRBV6-6	TRBJ1-2	CASIEAEYGYTF	TGTGCCAGCATTGAGGCAGAGTATGGCTACACCTTC
few	TRBD2	TRBV5-1	TRBJ2-5	CASSLGGSQETQYF	TGCGCCAGCAGCTTGGGCGGGAGCCAAGAGACCCAGTACTTC
few	-	TRBV28	TRBJ2-7	CASSSGTMIYEQYF	TGTGCCAGCAGTTCCGGGACGATGATATACGAGCAGTACTTC
few	-	TRBV6-1	TRBJ1-2	CASSESVTALYGYTF	TGTGCCAGCAGTGAGTCGGTGACAGCCCTCTATGGCTACACCTTC
-	-	TRBV25-1	TRBJ2-7	CASSRQGVDEQYF	TGTGCCAGCAGTCGGCAGGGCGTCGACGAGCAGTACTTC
-	-	TRBV28	TRBJ1-2	CASSPMSLDGYTF	TGTGCCAGCAGTCCCATGAGCCTGGATGGCTACACCTTC
few	-	TRBV2	TRBJ2-1	CASTRDHNEQFF	TGTGCCAGCACCCGGGACCACAATGAGCAGTTCTTC
-	TRBD1	TRBV29-1	TRBJ1-1	CSVAPRGQGGTEAFF	TGCAGCGTTGCACCTCGTGGACAGGGTGGCACTGAAGCTTTCTTT
few	-	TRBV5-1	TRBJ2-2	CASSRTPSTGELFF	TGCGCCAGCAGCAGGACACCCTCCACCGGGGAGCTGTTTTTT
-	-	TRBV5-1	TRBJ2-2	CASSLEAVNTGELFF	TGCGCCAGCAGCTTGGAAGCGGTCAACACCGGGGAGCTGTTTTTT
-	-	TRBV5-4	TRBJ2-5	CASSGGGTQETQYF	TGTGCCAGCAGCGGAGGTGGGACACAGGAGACCCAGTACTTC
-	TRBD1	TRBV19	TRBJ1-5	CATTTGEEDQPQHF	TGTGCCACCACGACAGGGGAGGAAGATCAGCCCCAGCATTTT
few	-	TRBV11-2	TRBJ1-5	CASSLDPGGNQPQHF	TGTGCCAGCAGCTTAGATCCCGGGGGCAATCAGCCCCAGCATTTT
many	-	TRBV7-2	TRBJ1-1	CASTNYRNTEAFF	TGTGCCAGCACCAATTACAGGAACACTGAAGCTTTCTTT
-	-	TRBV5-3	TRBJ2-7	CARSHLNEGYEQYF	TGTGCCAGAAGCCACCTTAATGAAGGGTACGAGCAGTACTTC
-	TRBD2	TRBV5-4	TRBJ2-1	CATSGDYNEQFF	TGTGCCACTAGCGGGGACTACAATGAGCAGTTCTTC
once	TRBD1	TRBV9	TRBJ2-3	CASSEGPGTGITDTQYF	TGTGCCAGCAGCGAGGGGCCCGGGACAGGCATCACAGATACGCAGTATTTT
-	TRBD2	TRBV27	TRBJ2-1	CASSITGLAGFRNEQFF	TGTGCCAGCAGCATAACGGGACTAGCGGGTTTCCGCAATGAGCAGTTCTTC
-	-	TRBV11-2	TRBJ1-6	CASSSNRVNSPLHF	TGTGCCAGCAGCTCGAACAGGGTAAATTCACCCCTCCACTTT
-	-	TRBV5-6	TRBJ1-2	CASSLAGDGYTF	TGTGCCAGCAGCTTGGCCGGGGATGGCTACACCTTC
-	-	TRBV19	TRBJ1-1	CASSMPYNGNTEAFF	TGTGCCAGTAGTATGCCTTACAACGGGAACACTGAAGCTTTCTTT
few	-	TRBV5-1	TRBJ2-2	CASSLTGSGTGELFF	TGCGCCAGCAGCTTGACAGGGTCCGGCACCGGGGAGCTGTTTTTT
-	-	TRBV7-3	TRBJ2-2	CASSLGSRGIGYTGELFF	TGTGCCAGCAGCCTGGGGAGTAGGGGGATCGGGTACACCGGGGAGCTGTTTTTT